This T cell receptor beta chain was found in a study of CXCR3-negative and CXCR3-positive naive CD8 T cells. Overall study results and limits: Whereas both naive subsets had comparably high diversity, memory CD8+ cells had much lower diversity. Naive CXCR3-positive cells had TRB CDR3s more hydrophobic than those of CXCR3-negative naive cells. Naive CXCR3-positive and CXCR3-negative cells shared similar TRBV-TRBJ usage, unlike memory cells. TRB CDR3 properties indicated TCR strength, while surface CD5 was similar across naive subsets.

Per germline, CDR1 LGHDT and CDR2 YNNKEL (reference sequence). The CDR3 is 16 residues long. UMI labels and 5' RACE were used to prepare the TRB cDNA libraries. Each CDR3 protein gets one entry in TCRdb, which reprocessed the 5' RACE reads and gives no DNA. The sample has about 98,000 distinct CDR3 sequences. Comment on this clonotype: Its antigen remains unidentified.

This TCR derives from a human donor in good health. Some clones in this sample may be carry-over from other donors' samples. Source material: naive CXCR3+ CD8+ T cells from blood. Subset described: CD45RO-CCR7+CD27+CD95- naive CD8+ T cells expressing CXCR3 (TNR3+). This sequence joins TRBV3-1 and TRBJ2-1; the D gene TCRdb calls, TRBD1, cannot be checked with no DNA. The CDR3: CASSPSPGVTYNEQFF.